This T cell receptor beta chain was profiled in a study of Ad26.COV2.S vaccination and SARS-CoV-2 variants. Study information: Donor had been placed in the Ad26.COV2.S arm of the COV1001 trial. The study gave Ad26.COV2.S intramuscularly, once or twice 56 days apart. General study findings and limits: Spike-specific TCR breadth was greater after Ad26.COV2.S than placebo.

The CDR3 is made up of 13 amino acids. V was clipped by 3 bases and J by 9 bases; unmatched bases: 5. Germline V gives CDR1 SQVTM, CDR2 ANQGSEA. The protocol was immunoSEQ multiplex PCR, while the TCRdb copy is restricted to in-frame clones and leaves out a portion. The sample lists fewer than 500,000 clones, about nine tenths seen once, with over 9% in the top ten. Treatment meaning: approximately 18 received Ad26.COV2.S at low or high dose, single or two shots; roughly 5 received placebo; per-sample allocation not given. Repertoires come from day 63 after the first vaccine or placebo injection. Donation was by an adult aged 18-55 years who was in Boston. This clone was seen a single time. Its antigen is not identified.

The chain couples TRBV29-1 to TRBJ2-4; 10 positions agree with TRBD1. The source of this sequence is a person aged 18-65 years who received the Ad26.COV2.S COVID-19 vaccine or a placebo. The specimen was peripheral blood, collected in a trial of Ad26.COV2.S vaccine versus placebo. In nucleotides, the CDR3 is TGCAGCGTTGAGGGACAGGGGTTGGGCATTCAGTACTTC. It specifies CSVEGQGLGIQYF. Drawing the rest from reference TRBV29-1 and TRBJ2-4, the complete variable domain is SAVISQKPSRDICQRGTSLTIQCQVDSQVTMMFWYRQQPGQSLTLIATANQGSEATYESGFVIDKFPISRPNLTFSTLTVSNMSPEDSSIYLCSVEGQGLGIQYFGAGTRLSVL.